This passage covers 14 T cell receptor beta chains from one sample sequenced in a study of T cells expressing NK-cell markers (dated by TCRdb to the early 2020s). The library came from 5' RACE. Sequenced using an Illumina HiSeq 2000. TCRdb reprocessed the sequencing reads and holds a single record per CDR3 protein sequence, with no DNA. The data table for this sample lists around 380,000 distinct CDR3 sequences. Together, the top ten hold about 10% of the sample. Sequences were obtained from blood T cells: a sorted CD56 or NKG2C T cell subset, CD4+ or CD8+ T cells, or bulk PBMC T cells (not recorded which). These receptors all stem from a woman between 45 and 65 years old in good health. Donor details come from another sample of the same person, matched by shared clones.

The chain links TRBV7-9 to TRBJ2-5; TCRdb's D gene call, TRBD2, goes unchecked for lack of DNA. Looked up from germline, CDR1 is SEHNR and CDR2 is FQNEAQ (reference sequence). This CDR3 region has 13 residues. CDR3 sequence: CASSLRSGETQYF.

The chain is built from TRBV4-1 and TRBJ1-2; TCRdb proposes TRBD1, but this gene call is untestable without DNA. Germline V gives CDR1 MGHRA, CDR2 YSYEKL. CDR3 length: 15 residues. The CDR3 sequence: CASSQVETAQGGYTF.

V usage is TRBV30 and J usage is TRBJ1-1; TCRdb indicates TRBD1, and absent DNA this call remains unverified. This CDR3 is built from 13 residues. Germline V gives CDR1 GTSNPN, CDR2 SVGIG (reference sequence). CDR3 in amino acids: CAWIDRADTEAFF.

This chain links TRBV2 with TRBJ1-2. There are 11 residues in the CDR3. CDR1 and CDR2 (germline): SNHLY, FYNNEI. The CDR3 loop is CASGDMYGYTF. The whole variable domain, filled in from reference TRBV2 and TRBJ1-2, reads EPEVTQTPSHQVTQMGQEVILRCVPISNHLYFYWYRQILGQKVEFLVSFYNNEISEKSEIFDDQFSVERPDGSNFTLKIRSTKLEDSAMYFCASGDMYGYTFGSGTRLTVV.

The chain links TRBV20-1 to TRBJ2-1; with no DNA, the TCRdb D assignment of TRBD2 cannot be verified. Germline assignment: CDR1 DFQATT and CDR2 SNEGSKA (reference sequence). The CDR3 consists of 17 residues. This chain's CDR3 is CSAYHSGTSGSYNEQFF.

This chain joins TRBV13 and TRBJ2-5. Germline CDR1 reads PRHDT; CDR2 reads FYEKMQ (reference sequence). The CDR3 covers 14 residues. The CDR3 protein is CASSLGAGGETQYF.

V usage is TRBV7-2 and J usage is TRBJ1-2; TCRdb selects TRBD1, and the lack of DNA leaves this call unchecked. Germline CDR1 SGHTA, CDR2 FQGNSA. The CDR3 is 15 amino acids. CDR3 sequence: CASSFWTGLNYGYTF.

The rearrangement uses TRBV15 and TRBJ2-5; without DNA, the TCRdb call of TRBD1 cannot be checked. This CDR3 region has 14 residues. Germline-derived CDR1 and CDR2 are LNHNV and YYDKDF (reference sequence). The CDR3 spells CATRPTGLQETQYF.

V and J are TRBV12-3 or TRBV12-4 and TRBJ2-3; TCRdb designates TRBD1, a call that cannot be tested without DNA. The CDR3 totals 11 residues. The CDR3 loop is CASTWGDTQYF.

V is TRBV7-7 and J is TRBJ2-5; TCRdb lists TRBD2, though no DNA is available to test this call. This CDR3 region has 16 residues. Looked up from germline, CDR1 is SSHAT and CDR2 is FNYEAQ (reference sequence). The CDR3 spells CASSLGAGLARETQYF.

V is TRBV6-2 or TRBV6-3 and J is TRBJ1-1; as DNA is missing, the TRBD1 call by TCRdb cannot be tested. The germline gives CDR1 MNHEY, CDR2 SVGEGT. The CDR3 sequence is 17 residues long. The CDR3 is CASSEVLTGDVNTEAFF.

This chain connects TRBV7-8 to TRBJ2-5; TCRdb gives TRBD1 as the D gene, but with no DNA this cannot be confirmed. Germline CDR1 and CDR2: SGHVS and FQNEAQ. The CDR3 is 17 residues long. CDR3 residues: CASSLGVRRGSIETQYF.

V is TRBV24-1 and J is TRBJ1-1. The CDR3 contains 11 residues. CDR1 KGHDR and CDR2 SFDVKD come from the germline V gene. The CDR3 spells CATSLGTEAFF.

The chain recombines TRBV24-1 with TRBJ1-6; the D call from TCRdb, TRBD1, cannot be confirmed without DNA. This CDR3 spans 16 amino acids. From germline, CDR1 is KGHDR and CDR2 SFDVKD. The CDR3 sequence: CATSDLDAGTNSPLHF.